The 28 T cell receptor beta chains below come from one sample, sequenced in a study of blood T cell repertoires in COVID-19. Clones were read by immunoSEQ multiplex PCR, and TCRdb kept only the in-frame ones, dropping some. The repertoire holds approximately 170,000 clones, with about 80% as singletons. Material: peripheral blood. The source is a man between 65 and 85 years old with active or convalescent COVID-19.

V usage is TRBV3-1 (or the pseudogene TRBV3-2) and J usage is TRBJ1-3; the match to TRBD1 covers 8 bases. V lost 4 bases and J lost 4; bases outside the gene matches: 6. CDR1 and CDR2 from the germline V gene are LGHDT and YNNKEL (reference sequence). This CDR3 is built from 15 residues. DNA for the CDR3: TGTGCCAGCAGCCTTTCGGACAGGGCAGGAAACACCATATATTTT. This codes for CASSLSDRAGNTIYF.

The chain carries TRBV29-1 and TRBJ1-1, with TRBD1 matching 8 bases. CDR3 length equals 14 residues. CDR1 SQVTM and CDR2 ANQGSEA come from the germline V gene. The J segment lost 6 bases and the V segment lost 2 bases, leaving 8 bases of the junction unmatched. The CDR3 reads CSVESKDRVPEAFF. The CDR3 DNA reads as TGCAGCGTTGAAAGTAAGGACAGGGTCCCTGAAGCTTTCTTT.

There are a few counts of this clone. The rearrangement links TRBV27 to TRBJ2-7; TRBD1 agrees at 12 bases. CDR3 length: 14 residues. V dropped 6 bases and J dropped 3; count of bases not matched to a gene: 3. Germline V gene sequence: CDR1 MNHEY, CDR2 SMNVEV (reference sequence). CDR3 nucleotide sequence: TGTGCCAGCAGCGGGACAGGGGGCAGCTACGAGCAGTACTTC. This codes for CASSGTGGSYEQYF.

V is TRBV5-8 and J is TRBJ1-4; 8 bases are a match to TRBD1. V shed 2 bases, J shed 8 bases, and the junction held 8 bases outside the gene matches. Germline CDR1 SGHTS, CDR2 YDEGEE. The CDR3 consists of 15 residues. This CDR3 reads CASSFGTGGVEKLFF. The CDR3 bases are TGTGCCAGCAGCTTCGGTACAGGGGGGGTAGAAAAACTGTTTTTT. Complete variable domain (other parts from reference TRBV5-8 and TRBJ1-4): EAGVTQSPTHLIKTRGQQATLRCSPISGHTSVYWYQQALGLGLQFLLWYDEGEERNRGNFPPRFSGRQFPNYSSELNVNALELEDSALYLCASSFGTGGVEKLFFGSGTQLSVL.

This clone was detected once. V and J are TRBV4-2 and TRBJ2-3, with D maybe TRBD2 (6 bases). Trimming removed 0 bases at V and 2 bases at J, with 12 bases between. The germline V gene has CDR1 LGHNA and CDR2 YNFKEQ. The CDR3 contains 16 residues. The CDR3 bases are TGTGCCAGCAGCCAAGATCCGGGACTTAACACAGATACGCAGTATTTT. It translates to CASSQDPGLNTDTQYF.

V gene TRBV11-2 combines with J gene TRBJ2-7; 9 nucleotides align to TRBD2. Germline values: CDR1 SGHAT, CDR2 FQNNGV. J was trimmed by 1 base and V by 0 bases; bases with no gene match: 1. The CDR3 covers 15 residues. The CDR3 DNA reads as TGTGCCAGCAGCTTAGAGCTAGCGGGATCCTACGAGCAGTACTTC. It translates to CASSLELAGSYEQYF.

The chain links TRBV3-1 (or the pseudogene TRBV3-2) to TRBJ1-4; D unclear. Trimming cost V 3 bases and J 0 bases, with 5 bases left between them. The V gene's germline CDR1 is LGHDT and CDR2 YNNKEL (reference sequence). The CDR3 is made up of 14 amino acids. The CDR3 bases are TGTGCCAGCAGCCAGAGGGCAACTAATGAAAAACTGTTTTTT. Its protein product is CASSQRATNEKLFF.

The rearrangement joins TRBV5-4 to TRBJ1-5, with 10 bases matching TRBD1. V lost 4 bases to trimming and J lost 4 bases; unmatched junction nucleotides: 8. From germline, CDR1 is SGHNT and CDR2 YYREEE (reference sequence). This CDR3 contains 16 residues. Here the CDR3 reads CASSAWDRGTNQPQHF. Here the CDR3 DNA reads TGTGCCAGCAGCGCCTGGGACAGGGGAACAAATCAGCCCCAGCATTTT.

V usage is TRBV29-1 and J usage is TRBJ2-1, with a weak D call TRBD1 (5 bases). V dropped 3 bases and J dropped 0 bases, with 15 bases sitting between them. CDR1 and CDR2 from the germline V gene are SQVTM and ANQGSEA. The CDR3 totals 16 residues. The CDR3 nucleotides read TGCAGCGTTGAGCCCCAGGGCCTAAGCTCCTACAATGAGCAGTTCTTC. Protein product: CSVEPQGLSSYNEQFF.

This sequence joins TRBV28 and TRBJ1-3; 8 bases are shared with TRBD1. The CDR3 loop spans 17 amino acids. Germline CDR1 MDHEN, CDR2 SYDVKM. Trimming cost V 6 bases and J 0 bases; bases outside gene matches: 10. The CDR3 loop is CASRILGQESSGNTIYF. The CDR3 coding sequence is TGTGCCAGCAGGATATTGGGACAGGAGAGCTCTGGAAACACCATATATTTT.

The genes are TRBV6-1 and TRBJ1-4; D uncertain. This CDR3 comprises 11 residues. Germline V gene lookup returns CDR1 MNHNS and CDR2 SASEGT. V lost 5 bases, J lost 12 bases, and 10 bases lay in between. The CDR3 here is CASSSGTELFF. The CDR3 nucleotides read TGTGCCAGCAGTTCGGGTACGGAACTGTTTTTT.

Note on this clone: The junction and the germline gene differ at one end; a read error may be behind it. The chain links TRBV3-1 (or the pseudogene TRBV3-2) to TRBJ2-1; 7 bases match TRBD1. Germline values: CDR1 LGHDT, CDR2 YNNKEL (reference sequence). There are 15 residues in the CDR3. As DNA, the CDR3 is TGTGCCAGCAGCTTCCTAGGGGGCTCCAACAATGAGCAGTTCTTC. This encodes CASSFLGGSNNEQFF.

V and J are TRBV27 and TRBJ2-2; unclear D gene. CDR3 size: 14 residues. Per germline, CDR1 MNHEY and CDR2 SMNVEV (reference sequence). V lost 7 bases and J 3 bases, leaving 12 bases between the germline ends. The CDR3 is CASTTRRDTGELFF. DNA for the CDR3: TGTGCCAGCACTACCCGACGGGACACCGGGGAGCTGTTTTTT.

The chain joins TRBV19 to TRBJ2-5, with 9 bases lining up with TRBD1. V shed 3 bases, J shed 4 bases, and the junction held 6 bases outside the gene matches. This CDR3 has 15 amino acids. Germline CDR1 and CDR2: LNHDA and SQIVND (reference sequence). The CDR3 DNA sequence: TGTGCCAGTAGTATTTCACAGGGGGCAGGAGAGACCCAGTACTTC. Translated, it gives CASSISQGAGETQYF.

The chain links TRBV24-1 to TRBJ2-5, with D tentatively TRBD1 (5 bases). V shed 4 bases and J shed 2 bases, with 10 bases lying between them. CDR3 size: 14 residues. Per the germline V gene, CDR1 is KGHDR and CDR2 is SFDVKD. The CDR3 DNA is TGTGCCACCAGTGACCGGACATTACAAGAGACCCAGTACTTC. Translation: CATSDRTLQETQYF.

The genes are TRBV30 and TRBJ1-2; D may be TRBD1 (5 bases). Germline assignment: CDR1 GTSNPN and CDR2 SVGIG (reference sequence). V was trimmed by 3 bases and J by 4 bases, leaving 12 bases between them. The CDR3 is 13 amino acids. In DNA, the CDR3 is TGTGCCTGGAGATTGGGGGGACGCTATGGCTACACCTTC. Protein product: CAWRLGGRYGYTF. Combining the CDR3 with reference TRBV30 and TRBJ1-2 gives the whole variable domain SQTIHQWPATLVQPVGSPLSLECTVEGTSNPNLYWYRQAAGRGLQLLFYSVGIGQISSEVPQNLSASRPQDRQFILSSKKLLLSDSGFYLCAWRLGGRYGYTFGSGTRLTVV.

The rearrangement links TRBV11-3 to TRBJ1-1, with 8 bases matching TRBD1. CDR3 length: 13 residues. Germline V gene sequence: CDR1 SGHNT, CDR2 YENEEA. Trimming cost V 5 bases and J 7 bases; bases outside gene matches: 6. The CDR3 nucleotides read TGTGCCAGCAGCCCTCGGACAGGGCTTGAAGCTTTCTTT. Translated: CASSPRTGLEAFF.

This chain uses TRBV9 with TRBJ2-2, with D tentatively TRBD2 (6 bases). With 0 bases removed from V and 6 bases from J, the gap between germline ends came to 9 bases. Germline CDR1 is SGDLS and CDR2 is YYNGEE. The CDR3 contains 14 residues. CDR3 DNA: TGTGCCAGCAGCGTAGAACTAGCTTCCGGGGAGCTGTTTTTT. It codes for CASSVELASGELFF.

The chain has TRBV7-9 and TRBJ1-1, with D perhaps matching TRBD1 (6 bases). Germline V gene data show CDR1 as SEHNR and CDR2 as FQNEAQ (reference sequence). The V gene lost 4 bases and the J gene lost 0 bases, with 15 bases spanning the gap. The CDR3 contains 16 residues. In nucleotides, the CDR3 is TGTGCCAGCAGCTCCCCAGCGGACAGCCTGAACACTGAAGCTTTCTTT. Protein sequence: CASSSPADSLNTEAFF.

V usage is TRBV18 and J usage is TRBJ1-5; TRBD1 matches at 12 bases. The trim removed 6 bases at V and 3 bases at J, leaving 3 bases unmatched. Germline V gene sequence: CDR1 KGHSH, CDR2 LQKENI. The length of the CDR3 is 15 residues. CDR3 DNA sequence: TGTGCCAGCTCCCCGGGACAGGGGGCCAATCAGCCCCAGCATTTT. It is translated as CASSPGQGANQPQHF.

The chain recombines TRBV24-1 with TRBJ2-1; 7 bases map to TRBD1. The V gene end was trimmed by 3 bases and the J gene end by 5 bases; junction bases not matched to a gene: 9. CDR3 length: 16 residues. CDR1 and CDR2 from the germline V gene are KGHDR and SFDVKD. The CDR3 spells CATSDPRPGQNNEQFF. CDR3 nucleotide sequence: TGTGCCACCAGTGATCCCCGTCCGGGACAGAACAATGAGCAGTTCTTC.

This clone was recorded only once. CDR3: CASSPTGQGETQYF. Written as DNA, the CDR3 is TGTGCCAGCTCACCTACAGGGCAGGGGGAGACCCAGTACTTC. This chain joins TRBV18 and TRBJ2-5, with TRBD1 as a possible D gene (6 bases). This CDR3 region has 14 residues. Germline CDR1 and CDR2: KGHSH and LQKENI. The V gene lost 3 bases and the J gene lost 5 bases, with 13 bases spanning the gap.

CDR3 nucleotides: TGTGCCAGCATTCCGGGACTAGCGGGAGTGGGTACAGATACGCAGTATTTT. Amino acid sequence: CASIPGLAGVGTDTQYF. V gene TRBV2 combines with J gene TRBJ2-3, with 14 bases fitting TRBD2. With V trimmed by 7 bases and J by 3 bases, 9 bases remained unmatched. This CDR3 comprises 17 residues. The germline gives CDR1 SNHLY, CDR2 FYNNEI. Filled out from reference TRBV2 and TRBJ2-3, the complete variable domain reads EPEVTQTPSHQVTQMGQEVILRCVPISNHLYFYWYRQILGQKVEFLVSFYNNEISEKSEIFDDQFSVERPDGSNFTLKIRSTKLEDSAMYFCASIPGLAGVGTDTQYFGPGTRLTVL.

The chain links TRBV18 to TRBJ1-2; 9 bases agree with TRBD1. The V gene end was trimmed by 1 base and the J gene end by 3 bases; junction bases not matched to a gene: 6. There are 16 residues in the CDR3. Germline V CDR1 and CDR2: KGHSH, LQKENI. CDR3 nucleotides: TGTGCCAGCTCACCACTCGGGACAGGGATTGACTATGGCTACACCTTC. The encoded protein is CASSPLGTGIDYGYTF. Full variable domain (missing parts from reference TRBV18 and TRBJ1-2): NAGVMQNPRHLVRRRGQEARLRCSPMKGHSHVYWYRQLPEEGLKFMVYLQKENIIDESGMPKERFSAEFPKEGPSILRIQQVVRGDSAAYFCASSPLGTGIDYGYTFGSGTRLTVV.

This rearrangement joins TRBV18 to TRBJ2-7; 7 nucleotides line up with TRBD1. The CDR3 is 13 amino acids. In germline, CDR1 is KGHSH, CDR2 LQKENI. J was trimmed by 7 bases and V by 9 bases; bases with no gene match: 12. The CDR3 region has the DNA TGTGCCAGTCAGGGACAGTCTACGTGGGAGCAGTACTTC. Residues: CASQGQSTWEQYF.

The chain has TRBV9 and TRBJ2-2; D gene ambiguous. This CDR3 spans 13 amino acids. Germline-derived CDR1 and CDR2 are SGDLS and YYNGEE. V was shortened by 7 bases and J by 4 bases, with 11 bases between the two germline ends. CDR3 protein: CASVRGSTGELFF. CDR3 coding DNA: TGTGCCAGCGTTCGCGGCTCCACCGGGGAGCTGTTTTTT.

The chain has TRBV9 and TRBJ1-4; TRBD1 aligns across 7 bases. Germline V gene sequence: CDR1 SGDLS, CDR2 YYNGEE. This CDR3 region has 14 residues. After removal of 0 bases from V and 8 bases from J, the junction contained 4 bases not matched to a gene. The CDR3 DNA reads as TGTGCCAGCAGCGTAGACAGGGGTGGGGAAAAACTGTTTTTT. This gives the protein CASSVDRGGEKLFF.

The chain uses TRBV7-2 and TRBJ1-1; D might be TRBD1 (5 bases). CDR1 and CDR2 (germline): SGHTA, FQGNSA. CDR3 length: 14 amino acids. V lost 1 base and J lost 4, with 10 bases in between. The CDR3: CASSLDGGSTEAFF. CDR3 in DNA: TGTGCCAGCAGCTTAGACGGGGGTAGCACTGAAGCTTTCTTT.